This T cell receptor (beta chain) appears in the sequencing data of a study of shared clonotypes between healthy human individuals. Overall study results and limits: Clonotype sharing among donors was expected to depend on sequencing depth.

Regarding this clone: The antigen is unknown.

Ten immunoSEQ deep assay plates were used by the authors to sequence unsorted PBMC DNA. Sequenced by immunoSEQ multiplex PCR; TCRdb stores in-frame clones only, minus some. The repertoire consists of hundreds of thousands of clones, with about three quarters occurring once and the leading ten covering under 15%. Trimming shortened V by 2 bases and J by 7 bases, and 5 bases separated the two germline ends. Germline-derived CDR1 and CDR2 are MNHEY and SVGAGI. This CDR3 has 11 residues. This receptor was identified in a woman aged 40-49 years in good health. Some clones in this sample may be carry-over from other donors' samples. What was sequenced was PBMCs. The chain joins TRBV6-5 to TRBJ1-1; D is unresolved. CDR3 in DNA: TGTGCCAGCAGTTACGAGGGTGAAGCTTTCTTT. Translating it yields CASSYEGEAFF.